This section outlines one T cell receptor beta chain sequence together with its context. This receptor's antigen is unknown. Base qualities are missing; no much larger clone stands one base away. The data are from a study of Ad26.COV2.S vaccination and SARS-CoV-2 variants (dated by TCRdb to about 2021). Describing the broader study: Vaccine-arm donors were drawn from COV1001, a multicentre, randomized, double-blind, placebo-controlled phase I-IIa trial of Ad26.COV2.S in healthy adults. Ad26.COV2.S was administered intramuscularly at a dose of 5x10^10 or 1x10^11 viral particles, either as one shot or as two shots given 56 days apart. TCRbeta repertoire sequencing served as the tool for gauging how specific and how broad the SARS-CoV-2-reactive T cell receptors were following Ad26.COV2.S vaccination. The TCR-sequenced set comprised around 30 samples: some 20 Ad26.COV2.S vaccine recipients, 5 placebo recipients and 8 SARS-CoV-2 convalescent individuals. Trial participants were randomized into five groups of five, in which low-dose or high-dose Ad26.COV2.S was given once or twice, or placebo was given on both occasions. Investigators remained blinded to trial group allocation during experiments and outcome assessment. The full study reports these points: The study was not powered for comparison of responses between vaccine doses or regimens. Vaccine and placebo recipients had similar non-spike TCR breadth, a finding consistent with the vaccine containing only spike. After vaccination, substantial breadth of spike-specific CD8+ and CD4+ T cell responses was reported. Higher spike-specific TCR breadth was observed in Ad26.COV2.S recipients than in placebo recipients (P = 0.0014). It was noted by the authors that total T cell responses may have been underestimated by the TCR breadth and depth analyses.

The CDR3 covers 16 residues, taking in both the cysteine and the phenylalanine. Solely the CDR3 DNA is kept, with 48 bases framed from the first base. V and J are trimmed by 4 bases and 1 base, and the gene matches miss 4 bases of the junction. CDR1 and CDR2, per the germline V gene, are SGDLS and YYNGEE. The immunoSEQ Assay was used to sequence TCRbeta CDR3 regions. After extraction, genomic DNA underwent amplification by bias-controlled multiplex PCR, followed by high-throughput sequencing. Concerning the study's data processing: To quantify the absolute abundance of every unique TCRbeta CDR3 region, sequences were collapsed and filtered. T cell fraction was estimated by normalizing TCRbeta template counts to usable DNA, which was measured by amplifying reference genes present in all nucleated cells. Repertoire TCRs were annotated as SARS-CoV-2-specific by exact matching of V gene, CDR3 amino acid sequence and J gene to a known reactive TCR set. The reference SARS-CoV-2 TCR set was derived from MIRA and filtered for enrichment in COVID-19-positive ImmuneCODE repertoires, a step that removed public or cross-reactive TCRs. Using the MIRA antigens, annotated TCRs were further analysed by specific ORF or by position within an ORF. Breadth was defined as annotated unique rearrangements over total unique productive rearrangements; depth was the summed frequency of those rearrangements. Group comparisons of TCR breadth used two-sided Wilcoxon rank-sum tests. Sourced from immuneACCESS, this table was stored by TCRdb with only in-frame sequences that have V and J called. A share of the clones is absent; for the studies checked, an unresolved V gene accounts for under half, and the remainder has no known explanation. V and J calls and clone size are those listed in that table; D and trimming were worked out from the DNA. The sample contains about 400,000 clones, about four fifths of them found a single time. The ten largest clones take up around 7.4% of the sample.

Explained via the paper, the treatment or condition label denotes: some 20 received Ad26.COV2.S at low or high dose, single or two shots; about 5 received placebo; per-sample allocation not given. For vaccine and placebo recipients, the sequenced repertoires came from samples collected on day 63 after the first injection. Cohort 1b enrolled around 23 adults aged 18-55 years at a single site in Boston, USA, between 29 July and 7 August 2020. Ad26.COV2.S was a replication-incompetent adenovirus type 26 vector that expressed a prefusion-stabilized SARS-CoV-2 spike protein derived from the original Wuhan strain.

Sequencing used peripheral blood, obtained in a trial of Ad26.COV2.S vaccine versus placebo. The TCR sequence derives from a person aged 18-60 years who received the Ad26.COV2.S COVID-19 vaccine or a placebo. The chain couples TRBV9 to TRBJ2-2, with 10 central nucleotides matching TRBD2. The DNA reads as follows: TGTGCCAGCAGCTTCAGGACTAGCGGGAACACCGGGGAGCTGTTTTTT. This yields the protein CASSFRTSGNTGELFF.